This is a list of T cell receptor beta chains from one sample in a study of shared clonotypes between healthy human individuals. The table came from immunoSEQ multiplex PCR; TCRdb's copy has only in-frame clones and leaves some out. Of 550,000 to 650,000 clones in the sample, 95% to 96% are singletons; the top ten hold roughly 0.1%. The sequenced material came from naive CD8+ T cells sorted from blood. These receptors were obtained from a woman under 40 in good health. CDR3s include the opening cysteine and the closing phenylalanine or tryptophan. D genes are given only for firm matches. Expanded clones get a size class; other rows say once, few or many, or leave the size out.

clone_size: NA
j_call: TRBJ2-5
v_call: TRBV5-6
d_call: NA
cdr3_nt: TGTGCCAGCAGTACCGACATGGAGTACCAAGAGACCCAGTACTTC
cdr3_aa: CASSTDMEYQETQYF

clone_size: NA
j_call: TRBJ2-7
v_call: TRBV10-3
d_call: NA
cdr3_nt: TGTGCCATCAGTGGGGGCTACGAGCAGTACTTC
cdr3_aa: CAISGGYEQYF

clone_size: NA
j_call: TRBJ1-4
v_call: TRBV27
d_call: NA
cdr3_nt: TGTGCCAGCAGTTTATATAGCGGGGCTGCTAATGAAAAACTGTTTTTT
cdr3_aa: CASSLYSGAANEKLFF

clone_size: NA
j_call: TRBJ2-1
v_call: TRBV27
d_call: TRBD2
cdr3_nt: TGTGCCAGCACCCATTCAGCGGGGGCCTACAATGAGCAGTTCTTC
cdr3_aa: CASTHSAGAYNEQFF

clone_size: NA
j_call: TRBJ2-3
v_call: TRBV19
d_call: TRBD2
cdr3_nt: TGTGCCAGTACTTTCAGCGGGGGGAGCACAGATACGCAGTATTTT
cdr3_aa: CASTFSGGSTDTQYF

clone_size: few
j_call: TRBJ2-7
v_call: TRBV27
d_call: NA
cdr3_nt: TGTGCCAGCAGTCCGGGGACCTCCTACGAGCAGTACTTC
cdr3_aa: CASSPGTSYEQYF

clone_size: NA
j_call: TRBJ2-7
v_call: TRBV6-1
d_call: TRBD1
cdr3_nt: TGTGCCAGCAGTGAACAGGGGGCGTCTCAGCTAAGTAAGCAGTACTTC
cdr3_aa: CASSEQGASQLSKQYF

clone_size: NA
j_call: TRBJ2-2
v_call: TRBV19
d_call: TRBD2
cdr3_nt: TGTGCCAGTACTCATCCCCCCCCCGGGACTAGCGGGACAAGTTACGGGGAGCTGTTTTTT
cdr3_aa: CASTHPPPGTSGTSYGELFF

clone_size: NA
j_call: TRBJ1-5
v_call: TRBV7-9
d_call: NA
cdr3_nt: TGTGCCAGCAGGACTGGCAATCAGCCCCAGCATTTT
cdr3_aa: CASRTGNQPQHF

clone_size: once
j_call: TRBJ2-7
v_call: TRBV14
d_call: TRBD1
cdr3_nt: TGTGCCAGCAGCCACGGACAGGGCTCGAAGCAGTACTTC
cdr3_aa: CASSHGQGSKQYF

clone_size: NA
j_call: TRBJ2-5
v_call: TRBV9
d_call: TRBD1
cdr3_nt: TGTGCCAGCAGCCTCCGACAGGGGCAAGAGACCCAGTACTTC
cdr3_aa: CASSLRQGQETQYF

clone_size: NA
j_call: TRBJ2-3
v_call: TRBV28
d_call: TRBD2
cdr3_nt: TGTGCCAGCAGTCGGACTAGCGGGATTCCAGATACGCAGTATTTT
cdr3_aa: CASSRTSGIPDTQYF

clone_size: NA
j_call: TRBJ1-3
v_call: TRBV21-1
d_call: NA
cdr3_nt: TGTGCCAGCACCCCAGGGCGCTCTGGAAACACCATATATTTT
cdr3_aa: CASTPGRSGNTIYF

clone_size: NA
j_call: TRBJ2-7
v_call: TRBV4-1
d_call: NA
cdr3_nt: TGCGCCAGCAGCTTCCAACCGGCCCTTAGGAGCTACGAGCAGTACTTC
cdr3_aa: CASSFQPALRSYEQYF

clone_size: NA
j_call: TRBJ1-2
v_call: TRBV19
d_call: NA
cdr3_nt: TGTGCCAGTAGTTCCCCTGACCCGGCAGCCAAGTTAGCTAACTATGGCTACACCTTC
cdr3_aa: CASSSPDPAAKLANYGYTF

clone_size: NA
j_call: TRBJ2-1
v_call: TRBV2
d_call: NA
cdr3_nt: TGTGCCAGCACGGAGTCCTACAATGAGCAGTTCTTC
cdr3_aa: CASTESYNEQFF

clone_size: NA
j_call: TRBJ1-2
v_call: TRBV13
d_call: NA
cdr3_nt: TGTGCCAGCAGCTTATTGGGGGAAGATGGCTACACCTTC
cdr3_aa: CASSLLGEDGYTF

clone_size: NA
j_call: TRBJ2-5
v_call: TRBV28
d_call: TRBD2
cdr3_nt: TGTGCCAGCAGTTTAGTGCTAGCGGGGGTACAAGAGACCCAGTACTTC
cdr3_aa: CASSLVLAGVQETQYF

clone_size: NA
j_call: TRBJ1-1
v_call: TRBV5-6
d_call: NA
cdr3_nt: TGTGCCAGCAGCTTGGACCAGGCGGAAGGAGTGAACACTGAAGCTTTCTTT
cdr3_aa: CASSLDQAEGVNTEAFF

clone_size: NA
j_call: TRBJ2-7
v_call: TRBV28
d_call: TRBD2
cdr3_nt: TGTGCCAGCAGTTTATCGGTAGCGGGAGGGCCCATATACGAGCAGTACTTC
cdr3_aa: CASSLSVAGGPIYEQYF

clone_size: NA
j_call: TRBJ2-7
v_call: TRBV10-1
d_call: NA
cdr3_nt: TGCGCCAGCAGCGGGGGACAGCTCTACGAGCAGTACTTC
cdr3_aa: CASSGGQLYEQYF

clone_size: once
j_call: TRBJ2-5
v_call: TRBV25-1
d_call: TRBD1
cdr3_nt: TGTGCCAGCGACCCCGGGACAGCCCAAGAGACCCAGTACTTC
cdr3_aa: CASDPGTAQETQYF